This entry lists 17 T cell receptor beta chains sequenced from one sample in a study of cytomegalovirus exposure and HLA in healthy donors. With 60 Vbeta and 13 Jbeta primers, the PCR was carried out. Repertoires were generated with immunoSEQ multiplex PCR, while TCRdb's copy carries only in-frame clones and drops some. Among approximately 150,000 clones, roughly 80% were seen once, and the ten largest hold approximately 10%. Sequenced: PBMCs. These receptors were collected from a man in his late teens or twenties in good health and CMV-seropositive.

The V and J genes are TRBV4-1 and TRBJ2-7; maybe TRBD2 (6 bases). Trimming removed 3 bases from V and 3 bases from J, with 15 bases in between. The CDR3 is 15 residues long. Germline V CDR1 and CDR2: MGHRA, YSYEKL. As DNA, the CDR3 is TGCGCCAGCAGCCATATTGGACGGGACTTCTACGAGCAGTACTTC. Amino acid sequence: CASSHIGRDFYEQYF.

This clone was counted only a few times. V usage is TRBV28 and J usage is TRBJ2-1, with TRBD2 matching 11 bases. This CDR3 comprises 15 residues. The junction had 9 bases not matched to a gene; V was cut back by 6 bases and J by 8 bases. Germline CDR1 reads MDHEN; CDR2 reads SYDVKM. CDR3 in DNA: TGTGCCAGCAGCCCGAGTGTAGCGGGAGGGGATGAGCAGTTCTTC. It encodes CASSPSVAGGDEQFF.

There are a few counts of this clone. This chain uses TRBV27 with TRBJ2-1; 13 positions agree with TRBD2. CDR3 size: 17 residues. V lost 5 bases and J lost 4; bases outside the gene matches: 8. Germline V gene lookup returns CDR1 MNHEY and CDR2 SMNVEV (reference sequence). CDR3 coding DNA: TGTGCCAGCAGTGTTCCGGGACTAGCGGGACTATACAATGAGCAGTTCTTC. It specifies CASSVPGLAGLYNEQFF.

V gene TRBV5-4 combines with J gene TRBJ2-4; D is possibly TRBD1 (5 bases). The CDR3 is made up of 12 amino acids. Trimming left V 1 base short and J 7 bases short, with 6 bases between. CDR1 and CDR2 from the germline V gene are SGHNT and YYREEE (reference sequence). CDR3 DNA sequence: TGTGCCAGCAGCTTGAAGGGGAACATTCAGTACTTC. Protein sequence: CASSLKGNIQYF.

The chain carries TRBV12-5 and TRBJ1-3, with 8 bases matching TRBD1. The CDR3 is made up of 13 amino acids. Germline V gene sequence: CDR1 LGHNT, CDR2 FRNRAP. V shed 6 bases and J 8 bases; nucleotides not matched to a gene: 6. CDR3 residues: CASGKDRADTIYF. In DNA, the CDR3 is TGTGCTAGTGGAAAGGACAGGGCGGACACCATATATTTT.

The chain employs TRBV5-1 and TRBJ1-2; 9 bases align to TRBD1. Losses at the gene ends were 0 bases for V and 6 bases for J; bases not matched to a gene: 3. The CDR3 is made up of 14 amino acids. The germline gives CDR1 SGHRS, CDR2 YFSETQ. CDR3 sequence: CASSLEGQGNGYTF. CDR3 coding DNA: TGCGCCAGCAGCTTGGAAGGACAGGGGAATGGCTACACCTTC.

This clone was observed once. The chain is built from TRBV7-8 and TRBJ2-2, with D tentatively TRBD2 (6 bases). Trimming shortened V by 5 bases and J by 5 bases, and 12 bases separated the two germline ends. This CDR3 is built from 14 residues. The germline gives CDR1 SGHVS, CDR2 FQNEAQ. CDR3 residues: CASSPLGGTGELFF. The CDR3 region has the DNA TGTGCCAGCAGCCCCCTCGGGGGAACCGGGGAGCTGTTTTTT. Supplemented by reference TRBV7-8 and TRBJ2-2, the full variable domain reads GAGVSQSPRYKVAKRGQDVALRCDPISGHVSLFWYQQALGQGPEFLTYFQNEAQLDKSGLPSDRFFAERPEGSVSTLKIQRTQQEDSAVYLCASSPLGGTGELFFGEGSRLTVL.

The gene calls are TRBV6-1 and TRBJ2-1, with D perhaps TRBD2 (7 bases). CDR1 is MNHNS, CDR2 SASEGT, per germline. The V end was cut by 2 bases, the J end by 3 bases, with 17 bases between. The CDR3 has 17 amino acids. The CDR3 is CASSEIGGARIYNEQFF. In DNA, the CDR3 is TGTGCCAGCAGTGAAATTGGGGGGGCGCGGATCTACAATGAGCAGTTCTTC.

V and J are TRBV5-1 and TRBJ2-5, with 7 bases that match TRBD2. The J call is uncertain, as TRBJ2-7 better fits the DNA end. The germline V gene encodes CDR1 SGHRS and CDR2 YFSETQ. The length of the CDR3 is 15 residues. The CDR3 loop reads CASSLATGGFREQYF. The CDR3 DNA reads as TGCGCCAGCAGCTTGGCCACGGGAGGTTTTCGCGAGCAGTACTTC.

The CDR3 reads CAIRQGHTEAFF. In nucleotides, the CDR3 is TGTGCCATCCGACAAGGTCACACTGAAGCTTTCTTT. The V gene is TRBV10-3, the J gene TRBJ1-1; no clear D. Germline V CDR1 and CDR2: ENHRY, SYGVKD. The CDR3 is 12 residues long. V lost 8 bases, J lost 3 bases, and 10 bases lay in between.

This clone was observed once. The rearrangement joins TRBV5-1 to TRBJ2-1; 8 nucleotides align to TRBD2. The CDR3 runs to 14 residues. The ends lost 6 bases at V and 9 bases at J; junction bases unmatched: 11. The V gene's germline CDR1 is SGHRS and CDR2 YFSETQ. The CDR3 DNA is TGCGCCAGCACCCCACCGGGACTAGGGGGTGAGCAGTTCTTC. It encodes CASTPPGLGGEQFF.

As concerns this clone: The identical CDR3 is also encoded by other nucleotide sequences in the sample. This chain uses TRBV5-1 with TRBJ1-4; D perhaps matches TRBD1 (5 bases). The V gene's germline CDR1 is SGHRS and CDR2 YFSETQ. Deletions cut 2 bases from V and 7 bases from J, with 12 bases between. The CDR3 loop spans 14 amino acids. CDR3 residues: CASSLGQGGEKLFF. CDR3 bases: TGCGCCAGCAGCTTAGGTCAGGGAGGTGAAAAACTGTTTTTT.

This clone was recorded a few times. This chain joins TRBV28 and TRBJ1-4; D call uncertain. This CDR3 has 14 residues. CDR1 is MDHEN and CDR2 is SYDVKM in the germline V gene. Deletions cut 6 bases from V and 2 bases from J, with 10 bases between. The CDR3 spells CASSPLGTNEKLFF. As DNA, the CDR3 is TGTGCCAGCAGCCCGCTCGGGACTAATGAAAAACTGTTTTTT.

V is TRBV9 and J is TRBJ1-1; D is uncertain. Germline CDR1 reads SGDLS; CDR2 reads YYNGEE. Trimming removed 1 base at V and 0 bases at J, with 7 bases between. The CDR3 has 14 residues. CDR3 sequence reads: CASSVSGLNTEAFF. CDR3 DNA sequence: TGTGCCAGCAGCGTAAGCGGATTGAACACTGAAGCTTTCTTT.

This clone has more than one count but fewer than ten. This chain joins TRBV23-1 and TRBJ2-3; D possibly corresponds to TRBD2 (6 bases). TRBV23-1 counts as an open reading frame of uncertain function. CDR3 length: 19 residues. V dropped 1 base and J dropped 2 bases, with 22 bases sitting between them. As DNA, the CDR3 is TGCGCCAGCAGTCAATTCCCTCCCGTCCGGGGGTCCCCCACAGATACGCAGTATTTT. It translates to CASSQFPPVRGSPTDTQYF.

The chain joins TRBV19 to TRBJ1-3; D is ambiguous. The V gene lost 5 bases and the J gene lost 4 bases, with 9 bases spanning the gap. CDR1 is LNHDA and CDR2 is SQIVND in the germline V gene (reference sequence). This CDR3 spans 13 amino acids. As DNA, the CDR3 is TGTGCCAGTAGTTCGGGTAGAGGAAACACCATATATTTT. Residues: CASSSGRGNTIYF.

The gene calls are TRBV28 and TRBJ2-1, with D maybe TRBD1 (5 bases). Germline CDR1 is MDHEN and CDR2 is SYDVKM. The CDR3 covers 14 residues. V dropped 8 bases and J dropped 4 bases, with 15 bases sitting between them. CDR3 DNA sequence: TGTGCCAGCGGTGGGGCCCCATTGTACAATGAGCAGTTCTTC. This encodes CASGGAPLYNEQFF.